A single sample gave rise to the 22 T cell receptor beta chains below, sequenced in a study of blood T cell repertoires in COVID-19. Clones were read by immunoSEQ multiplex PCR, and TCRdb kept only the in-frame ones, dropping some. The table lists 150,000 to 200,000 clones, around four fifths of them singletons. What was sequenced was peripheral blood. Receptors were obtained from a woman of 80 years or more with acute or convalescent COVID-19.

This sequence joins TRBV7-2 and TRBJ1-6; D not resolved. This CDR3 contains 14 residues. V lost 2 bases and J lost 9, with 11 bases in between. Germline V CDR1 and CDR2: SGHTA, FQGNSA. Here the CDR3 DNA reads TGTGCCAGCAGCTTAAGGTGGAGCGGTTCACCCCTCCACTTT. This gives the protein CASSLRWSGSPLHF.

This chain links TRBV7-9 with TRBJ2-1, with 7 bases matching TRBD2. The V and J ends lost 7 bases and 2 bases, in that order; junction bases with no gene match: 11. Per germline, CDR1 SEHNR and CDR2 FQNEAQ (reference sequence). This CDR3 has 16 residues. DNA of the CDR3: TGTGCCAGCACCATATGGGCGGGAGCCGCCTACAATGAGCAGTTCTTC. It codes for CASTIWAGAAYNEQFF. Variable domain in full (rest from reference TRBV7-9 and TRBJ2-1): DTGVSQNPRHKITKRGQNVTFRCDPISEHNRLYWYRQTLGQGPEFLTYFQNEAQLEKSRLLSDRFSAERPKGSFSTLEIQRTEQGDSAMYLCASTIWAGAAYNEQFFGPGTRLTVL.

The CDR3 nucleotides read TGTGCCAGCAGTAGGACTAGCGGCACAGATACGCAGTATTTT. Translating gives CASSRTSGTDTQYF. The chain is built from TRBV28 and TRBJ2-3, with TRBD2 matching over 9 bases. V shed 5 bases, J shed 1 base, and the junction held 1 base outside the gene matches. The CDR3 spans 14 residues. Germline V gives CDR1 MDHEN, CDR2 SYDVKM.

This chain links TRBV7-9 with TRBJ1-2, with 11 positions matching TRBD1. V was clipped by 5 bases and J by 0 bases; unmatched bases: 5. CDR3 length equals 16 residues. Germline V gene lookup returns CDR1 SEHNR and CDR2 FQNEAQ (reference sequence). The CDR3 coding sequence is TGTGCCAGCAGCGGACAGGGGGCAAGGGCTAACTATGGCTACACCTTC. It translates to CASSGQGARANYGYTF.

The chain joins TRBV5-1 to TRBJ2-1; TRBD2 is a possible D gene (6 bases). The CDR3 is 15 amino acids. Germline V gene data show CDR1 as SGHRS and CDR2 as YFSETQ. V lost 4 bases and J lost 3, with 14 bases in between. Here the CDR3 reads CASSLTSTFYNEQFF. In DNA form, the CDR3 reads TGCGCCAGCAGCCTCACTAGCACCTTCTACAATGAGCAGTTCTTC.

The chain employs TRBV2 and TRBJ2-5; TRBD1 aligns across 7 bases. The CDR3 runs to 15 residues. Per germline, CDR1 SNHLY and CDR2 FYNNEI. Losses at the gene ends were 4 bases for V and 7 bases for J; bases not matched to a gene: 12. In DNA form, the CDR3 reads TGTGCCAGCAGTGTGGCAGGGGGTCGAGTTGTGACCCAGTACTTC. This translates into CASSVAGGRVVTQYF.

This chain connects TRBV2 to TRBJ1-5; 10 positions agree with TRBD1. Germline V gene sequence: CDR1 SNHLY, CDR2 FYNNEI. With V trimmed by 7 bases and J by 7 bases, 10 bases remained unmatched. There are 15 residues in the CDR3. CDR3 sequence (DNA): TGTGCCAGCAAACCTGGACAGGGGGGCGGACAGCCCCAGCATTTT. The encoded protein is CASKPGQGGGQPQHF.

The chain couples TRBV19 to TRBJ2-2; TRBD2 aligns across 11 bases. V dropped 6 bases and J dropped 6; count of bases not matched to a gene: 6. The CDR3 runs 15 residues. The germline V gene encodes CDR1 LNHDA and CDR2 SQIVND (reference sequence). The CDR3 region has the DNA TGTGCCAGTAGAGAACTAGCGGGAGATTCCGGGGAGCTGTTTTTT. Residues: CASRELAGDSGELFF.

The rearrangement uses TRBV10-1 and TRBJ2-7; D is possibly TRBD2 (6 bases). Trimming took off 6 bases at V and 0 bases at J, with 12 bases between the two ends. The germline V gene encodes CDR1 WNHNN and CDR2 SYGVQD (reference sequence). The CDR3 is 14 amino acids. In DNA form, the CDR3 reads TGCGCCAGCAGAATGGACGGGAGCTCCTACGAGCAGTACTTC. Amino acid sequence: CASRMDGSSYEQYF.

The rearrangement uses TRBV20-1 and TRBJ2-7, with D perhaps TRBD1 (6 bases). Germline V gene lookup returns CDR1 DFQATT and CDR2 SNEGSKA (reference sequence). The length of the CDR3 is 13 residues. Between the trimmed V and J ends, which lost 3 bases and 5 bases, there was a span of 14 bases. The CDR3 loop reads CSASRARGHEQYF. In DNA, the CDR3 is TGCAGTGCTAGTCGGGCCAGGGGCCACGAGCAGTACTTC.

The rearrangement joins TRBV11-3 to TRBJ2-1, with D uncertain. Germline V lookup: CDR1 SGHNT, CDR2 YENEEA. The CDR3 is made up of 14 amino acids. V was clipped by 5 bases and J by 8 bases, with 16 bases between them. Here the CDR3 DNA reads TGTGCCAGCAGCCCCCAGGCTGGTTCAGATGAGCAGTTCTTC. Its protein product is CASSPQAGSDEQFF.

The rearrangement joins TRBV7-9 to TRBJ1-2; no clear D gene. Germline CDR1 is SEHNR and CDR2 is FQNEAQ (reference sequence). V was clipped by 1 base and J by 7 bases, with 7 bases between them. The CDR3 covers 12 residues. The CDR3 sequence: CASSLDSSGYTF. The CDR3 bases are TGTGCCAGCAGCTTAGATTCTAGTGGCTACACCTTC.

The chain couples TRBV18 to TRBJ2-5; the match to TRBD1 covers 7 bases. Germline CDR1 is KGHSH and CDR2 is LQKENI. This CDR3 has 14 amino acids. V lost 3 bases, J lost 5 bases, and 6 bases stayed unmatched. The CDR3 DNA reads as TGTGCCAGCTCACCCCAGGGGGATCCGGAGACCCAGTACTTC. Translating gives CASSPQGDPETQYF.

The chain employs TRBV4-3 and TRBJ1-3; TRBD1 might be the D (5 bases). Germline loops: CDR1 LGHNA, CDR2 YSLEER. This CDR3 spans 16 amino acids. Trimming left V 0 bases short and J 2 bases short, with 11 bases between. In DNA, the CDR3 is TGCGCCAGCAGCCAAGAGGGGCGCGGAACTGGAAACACCATATATTTT. Residues: CASSQEGRGTGNTIYF.

V usage is TRBV7-2 and J usage is TRBJ2-2; 8 bases align to TRBD2. This CDR3 contains 15 residues. V was pared by 5 bases and J by 5 bases, with 7 bases of the junction left unmatched. CDR1 SGHTA and CDR2 FQGNSA come from the germline V gene. The CDR3 sequence is CASSRRGGHTGELFF. For the CDR3, the DNA is TGTGCCAGCAGCCGCCGGGGGGGACATACCGGGGAGCTGTTTTTT.

V usage is TRBV27 and J usage is TRBJ2-7; 9 nucleotides match TRBD2. The CDR3 has 15 amino acids. After removal of 0 bases from V and 0 bases from J, the junction contained 0 bases not matched to a gene. The germline V gene has CDR1 MNHEY and CDR2 SMNVEV (reference sequence). The CDR3 DNA is TGTGCCAGCAGTTTATCTAGCGGGAGCTCCTACGAGCAGTACTTC. This sequence encodes CASSLSSGSSYEQYF.

The rearrangement joins TRBV2 to TRBJ1-6, with 7 bases aligning to TRBD1. Germline V CDR1 and CDR2: SNHLY, FYNNEI. Losses at the gene ends were 6 bases for V and 10 bases for J; bases not matched to a gene: 9. The CDR3 spans 14 residues. The CDR3 DNA sequence: TGTGCCAGCAGCGTCGACAGGGCCAGGTCACCCCTCCACTTT. Amino acid sequence: CASSVDRARSPLHF.

The V gene is TRBV10-3, the J gene TRBJ1-4, with D hard to call. V lost 3 bases and J 0 bases, leaving 5 bases between the germline ends. The CDR3 sequence is 14 residues long. CDR1 is ENHRY, CDR2 SYGVKD, per germline. CDR3 coding DNA: TGTGCCATCAGTGAAAGCCCAACTAATGAAAAACTGTTTTTT. Residues: CAISESPTNEKLFF.

CDR3 sequence reads: CASSLGIAGGLNSPLHF. The CDR3 nucleotides read TGCGCCAGCAGCTTGGGAATTGCAGGGGGTCTTAATTCACCCCTCCACTTT. The chain joins TRBV5-1 to TRBJ1-6, with TRBD1 matching over 7 bases. Germline V CDR1 and CDR2: SGHRS, YFSETQ. CDR3 length: 17 amino acids. J was trimmed by 6 bases and V by 0 bases; bases with no gene match: 9.

The chain carries TRBV3-1 (or the pseudogene TRBV3-2) and TRBJ1-1; D gene unclear. Germline V gene lookup returns CDR1 LGHDT and CDR2 YNNKEL (reference sequence). The CDR3 loop spans 12 amino acids. V was shortened by 1 base and J by 6 bases, with 6 bases between the two germline ends. CDR3 protein: CASSQGGAEAFF. In DNA form, the CDR3 reads TGTGCCAGCAGCCAAGGGGGAGCTGAAGCTTTCTTT.

The rearrangement joins TRBV6-2 or TRBV6-3 to TRBJ1-3; D remains unclear. The V end was cut by 4 bases, the J end by 0 bases, with 10 bases between. CDR3 size: 15 residues. Germline loops: CDR1 MNHEY, CDR2 SVGEGT. CDR3 DNA: TGTGCCAGCAGTTTCACCGGGAGCTCTGGAAACACCATATATTTT. It yields the protein CASSFTGSSGNTIYF.

In its sample, this clone was seen a few times. The chain couples TRBV29-1 to TRBJ1-2, with TRBD1 matching over 7 bases. The CDR3 consists of 12 residues. The germline CDR1 and CDR2 sequences are SQVTM and ANQGSEA. Trimming cost V 4 bases and J 7 bases; bases outside gene matches: 6. CDR3 coding DNA: TGCAGCGTTGGTGGGACAGTTGGTGGCTACACCTTC. Protein: CSVGGTVGGYTF.